Reported below is one TCR beta chain. What it recognizes is unknown. The sample belongs to a study of CD8 T cells in Susac syndrome. The length of the CDR3 is 15 residues. V shed 5 bases, J shed 2 bases, and the junction held 6 bases outside the gene matches. Germline-derived CDR1 and CDR2 are MNHEY and SMNVEV (reference sequence). Study-wide points: In its TCR sequencing and HLA analysis, the study acknowledged that the number of individuals was relatively small.

TCR beta was sequenced from blood CD8+ and CD4+ T cells. TEMRA cells were FACS-enriched, with CD8+ and CD4+ T cells isolated negatively. About 0.5 to 1 ug RNA was reverse transcribed with random hexamers. By means of immunoSEQ multiplex PCR, TCR beta CDR3 spanning 54 Vbeta and 13 Jbeta underwent amplification. In TCRdb, the immunoSEQ multiplex PCR reads were re-called with MiXCR into one record per CDR3 protein. The data contain some 95,000 distinct CDR3 sequences, 90% to 95% of them singletons. What was sequenced was CD8+ T cells from PBMCs. The source is a human donor in good health. The chain uses TRBV27 and TRBJ2-5; 9 bases are shared with TRBD2. The CDR3 spells CASSISGGIQETQYF. Here the CDR3 DNA reads TGTGCCAGCAGTATTAGCGGGGGTATACAAGAGACCCAGTACTTC.